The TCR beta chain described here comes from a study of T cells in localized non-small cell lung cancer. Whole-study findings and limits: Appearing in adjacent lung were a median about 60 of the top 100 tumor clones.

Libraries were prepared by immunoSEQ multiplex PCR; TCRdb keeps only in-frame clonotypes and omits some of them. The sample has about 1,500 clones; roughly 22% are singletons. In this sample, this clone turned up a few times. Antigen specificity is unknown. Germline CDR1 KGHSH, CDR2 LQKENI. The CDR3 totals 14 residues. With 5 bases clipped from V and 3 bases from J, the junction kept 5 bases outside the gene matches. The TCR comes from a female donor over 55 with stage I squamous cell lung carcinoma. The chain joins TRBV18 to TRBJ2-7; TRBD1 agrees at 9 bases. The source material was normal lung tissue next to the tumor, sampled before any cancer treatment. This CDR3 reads CASSSRDRVYEQYF. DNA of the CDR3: TGTGCCAGCTCATCACGGGACAGGGTCTACGAGCAGTACTTC.